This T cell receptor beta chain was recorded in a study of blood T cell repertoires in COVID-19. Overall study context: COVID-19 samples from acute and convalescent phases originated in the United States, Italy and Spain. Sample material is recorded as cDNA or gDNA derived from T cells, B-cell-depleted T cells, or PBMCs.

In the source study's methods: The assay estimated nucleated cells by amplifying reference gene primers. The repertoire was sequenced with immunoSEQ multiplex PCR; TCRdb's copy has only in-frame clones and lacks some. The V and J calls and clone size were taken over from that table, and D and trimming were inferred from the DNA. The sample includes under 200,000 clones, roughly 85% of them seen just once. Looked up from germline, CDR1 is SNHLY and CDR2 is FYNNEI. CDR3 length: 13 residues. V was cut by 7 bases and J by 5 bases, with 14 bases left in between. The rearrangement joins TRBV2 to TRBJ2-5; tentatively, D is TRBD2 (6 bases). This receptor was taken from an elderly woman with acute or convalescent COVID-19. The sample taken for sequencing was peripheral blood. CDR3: CASMGVGRETQYF. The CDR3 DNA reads TGTGCCAGCATGGGGGTAGGGAGGGAGACCCAGTACTTC. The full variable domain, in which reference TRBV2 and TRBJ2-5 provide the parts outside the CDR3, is EPEVTQTPSHQVTQMGQEVILRCVPISNHLYFYWYRQILGQKVEFLVSFYNNEISEKSEIFDDQFSVERPDGSNFTLKIRSTKLEDSAMYFCASMGVGRETQYFGPGTRLLVL.